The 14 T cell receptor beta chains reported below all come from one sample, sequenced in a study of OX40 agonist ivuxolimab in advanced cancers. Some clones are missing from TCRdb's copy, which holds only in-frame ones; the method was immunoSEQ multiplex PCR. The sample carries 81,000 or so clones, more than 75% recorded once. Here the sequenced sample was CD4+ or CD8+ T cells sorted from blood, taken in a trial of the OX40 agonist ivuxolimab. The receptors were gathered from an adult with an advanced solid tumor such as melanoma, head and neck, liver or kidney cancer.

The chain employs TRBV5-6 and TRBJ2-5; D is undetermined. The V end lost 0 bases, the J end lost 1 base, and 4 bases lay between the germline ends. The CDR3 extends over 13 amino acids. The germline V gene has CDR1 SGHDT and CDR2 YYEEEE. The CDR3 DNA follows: TGTGCCAGCAGCTTGGTCAGCCAAGAGACCCAGTACTTC. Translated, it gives CASSLVSQETQYF.

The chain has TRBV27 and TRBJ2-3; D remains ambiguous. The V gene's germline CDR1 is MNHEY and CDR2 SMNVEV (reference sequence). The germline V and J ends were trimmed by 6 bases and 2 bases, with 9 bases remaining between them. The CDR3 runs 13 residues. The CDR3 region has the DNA TGTGCCAGCAGGAGGTCAGACACAGATACGCAGTATTTT. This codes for CASRRSDTDTQYF.

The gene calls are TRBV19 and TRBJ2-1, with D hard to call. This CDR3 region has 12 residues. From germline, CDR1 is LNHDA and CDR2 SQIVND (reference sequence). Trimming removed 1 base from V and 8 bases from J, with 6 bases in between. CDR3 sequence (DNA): TGTGCCAGTAGTATAGTAGGCGATGAGCAGTTCTTC. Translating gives CASSIVGDEQFF.

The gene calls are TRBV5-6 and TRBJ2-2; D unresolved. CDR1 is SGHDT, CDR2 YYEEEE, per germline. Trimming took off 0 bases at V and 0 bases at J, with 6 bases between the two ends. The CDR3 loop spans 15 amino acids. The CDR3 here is CASSLAGANTGELFF. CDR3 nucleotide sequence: TGTGCCAGCAGCTTGGCTGGGGCGAACACCGGGGAGCTGTTTTTT.

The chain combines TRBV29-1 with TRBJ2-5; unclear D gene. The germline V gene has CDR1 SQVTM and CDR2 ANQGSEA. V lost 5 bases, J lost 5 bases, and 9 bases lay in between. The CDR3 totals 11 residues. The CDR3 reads CSVHATETQYF. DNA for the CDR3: TGCAGCGTTCATGCGACGGAGACCCAGTACTTC.

The CDR3 region is CASGTSGGNTGELFF. For the CDR3, the DNA is TGTGCTAGTGGGACTAGTGGGGGGAACACCGGGGAGCTGTTTTTT. V and J are TRBV12-5 and TRBJ2-2; possibly TRBD2 for D (6 bases). Germline V lookup: CDR1 LGHNT, CDR2 FRNRAP. V gave up 6 bases and J gave up 1 base, with 12 bases separating them. This CDR3 has 15 residues.

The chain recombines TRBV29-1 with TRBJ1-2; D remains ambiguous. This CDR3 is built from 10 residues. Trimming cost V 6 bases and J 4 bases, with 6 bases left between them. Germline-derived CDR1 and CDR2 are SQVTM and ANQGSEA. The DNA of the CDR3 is TGCAGCGTGGACGTCTATGGCTACACCTTC. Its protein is CSVDVYGYTF.

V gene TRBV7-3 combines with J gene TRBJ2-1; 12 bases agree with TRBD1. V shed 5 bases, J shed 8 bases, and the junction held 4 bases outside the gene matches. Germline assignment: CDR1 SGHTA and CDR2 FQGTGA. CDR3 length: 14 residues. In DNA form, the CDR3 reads TGTGCCAGCAGCCGGGACAGGGGGCGCGATGAGCAGTTCTTC. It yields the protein CASSRDRGRDEQFF.

The CDR3 sequence is CASGQDNTGELFF. Written as DNA, the CDR3 is TGTGCCAGCGGACAGGATAACACCGGGGAGCTGTTTTTT. The genes are TRBV2 and TRBJ2-2; 7 bases are shared with TRBD1. The CDR3 spans 13 residues. Trimming cost V 8 bases and J 2 bases; bases outside gene matches: 2. Germline V lookup: CDR1 SNHLY, CDR2 FYNNEI.

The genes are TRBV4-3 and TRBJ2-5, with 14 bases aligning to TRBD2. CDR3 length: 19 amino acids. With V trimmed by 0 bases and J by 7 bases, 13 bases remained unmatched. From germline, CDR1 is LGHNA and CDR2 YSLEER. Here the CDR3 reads CASSQDWGTSGGWKMTQYF. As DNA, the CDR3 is TGCGCCAGCAGCCAAGATTGGGGGACTAGCGGGGGATGGAAGATGACCCAGTACTTC.

CDR3 sequence: CASSLGGWGSYNSPLHF. The CDR3 DNA sequence: TGTGCCAGCAGTTTAGGGGGGTGGGGCAGCTATAATTCACCCCTCCACTTT. The chain has TRBV27 and TRBJ1-6; TRBD1 might be the D (5 bases). The V gene's germline CDR1 is MNHEY and CDR2 SMNVEV (reference sequence). This CDR3 has 17 amino acids. Trimming took 2 bases from V and 3 from J, leaving 14 bases between them.

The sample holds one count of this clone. This chain's CDR3 is CASSPGTVNEAFF. The CDR3 region has the DNA TGTGCCAGCAGCCCCGGGACAGTAAATGAAGCTTTCTTT. V and J are TRBV7-2 and TRBJ1-1; TRBD1 matches at 7 bases. CDR1 and CDR2 (germline): SGHTA, FQGNSA. This CDR3 is built from 13 residues. The trim removed 5 bases at V and 7 bases at J, leaving 7 bases unmatched.

CDR3 bases: TGCGCCAGCAGAGGGACAGGGGGCCACAATGAGCAGTTCTTC. Its protein is CASRGTGGHNEQFF. The J gene is TRBJ2-1, the V gene TRBV5-1; TRBD1 matches at 12 bases. J gave up 5 bases and V 5 bases, and 2 bases lay outside the gene matches. There are 14 residues in the CDR3. Germline CDR1 SGHRS, CDR2 YFSETQ.

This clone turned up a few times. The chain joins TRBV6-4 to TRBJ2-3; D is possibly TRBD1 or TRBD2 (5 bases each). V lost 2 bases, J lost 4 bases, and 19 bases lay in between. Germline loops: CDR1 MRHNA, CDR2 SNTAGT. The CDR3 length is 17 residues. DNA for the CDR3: TGTGCCAGCAGTGACACTAGTGGGGGATATTCTTCAGATACGCAGTATTTT. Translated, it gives CASSDTSGGYSSDTQYF.